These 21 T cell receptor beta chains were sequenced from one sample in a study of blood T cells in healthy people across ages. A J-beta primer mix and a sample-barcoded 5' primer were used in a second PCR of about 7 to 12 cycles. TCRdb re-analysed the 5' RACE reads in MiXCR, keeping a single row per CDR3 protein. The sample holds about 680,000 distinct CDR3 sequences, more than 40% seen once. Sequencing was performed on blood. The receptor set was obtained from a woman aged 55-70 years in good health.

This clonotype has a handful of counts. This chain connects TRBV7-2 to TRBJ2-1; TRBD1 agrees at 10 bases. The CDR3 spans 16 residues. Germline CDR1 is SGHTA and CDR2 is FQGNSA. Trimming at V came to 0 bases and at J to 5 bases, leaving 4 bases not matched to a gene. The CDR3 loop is CASSLAPGQGNNEQFF. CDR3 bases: TGTGCCAGCAGCTTAGCCCCGGGACAGGGGAACAATGAGCAGTTCTTC. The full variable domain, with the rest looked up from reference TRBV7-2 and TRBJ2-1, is GAGVSQSPSNKVTEKGKDVELRCDPISGHTALYWYRQSLGQGLEFLIYFQGNSAPDKSGLPSDRFSAERTGGSVSTLTIQRTQQEDSAVYLCASSLAPGQGNNEQFFGPGTRLTVL.

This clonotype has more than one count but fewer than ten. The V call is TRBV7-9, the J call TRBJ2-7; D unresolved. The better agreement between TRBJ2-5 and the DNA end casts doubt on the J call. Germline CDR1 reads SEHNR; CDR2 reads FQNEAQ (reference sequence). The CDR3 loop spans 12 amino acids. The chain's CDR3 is CASRLKGETQYF. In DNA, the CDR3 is TGTGCCAGCAGGCTCAAAGGGGAGACCCAGTACTTC.

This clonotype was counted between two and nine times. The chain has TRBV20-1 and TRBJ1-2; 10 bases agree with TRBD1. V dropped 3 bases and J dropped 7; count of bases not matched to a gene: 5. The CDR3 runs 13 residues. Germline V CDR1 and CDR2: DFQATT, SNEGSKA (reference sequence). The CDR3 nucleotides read TGCAGTGCTAGGAGGACAGGGGGAGGTGGCTACACCTTC. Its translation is CSARRTGGGGYTF.

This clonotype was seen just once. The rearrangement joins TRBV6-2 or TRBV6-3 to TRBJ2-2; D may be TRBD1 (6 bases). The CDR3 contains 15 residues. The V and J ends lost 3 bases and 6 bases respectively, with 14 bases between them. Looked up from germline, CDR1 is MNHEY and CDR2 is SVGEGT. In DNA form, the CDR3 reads TGTGCCAGCAGTTATCAGCAGGGGCGATCCGGGGAGCTGTTTTTT. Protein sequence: CASSYQQGRSGELFF.

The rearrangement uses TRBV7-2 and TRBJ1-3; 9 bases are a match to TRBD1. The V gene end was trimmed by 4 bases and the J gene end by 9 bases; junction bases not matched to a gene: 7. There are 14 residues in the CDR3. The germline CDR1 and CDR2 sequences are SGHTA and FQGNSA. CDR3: CASSSGQGIGTIYF. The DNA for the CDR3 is TGTGCCAGCAGCTCGGGACAGGGCATTGGCACCATATATTTT.

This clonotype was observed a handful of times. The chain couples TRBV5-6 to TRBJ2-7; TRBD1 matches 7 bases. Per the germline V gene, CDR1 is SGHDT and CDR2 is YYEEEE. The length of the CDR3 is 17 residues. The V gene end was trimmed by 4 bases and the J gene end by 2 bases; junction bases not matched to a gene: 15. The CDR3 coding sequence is TGTGCCAGCAGCGCGCCTCTATCCGGGACAGCAACCTACGAGCAGTACTTC. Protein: CASSAPLSGTATYEQYF.

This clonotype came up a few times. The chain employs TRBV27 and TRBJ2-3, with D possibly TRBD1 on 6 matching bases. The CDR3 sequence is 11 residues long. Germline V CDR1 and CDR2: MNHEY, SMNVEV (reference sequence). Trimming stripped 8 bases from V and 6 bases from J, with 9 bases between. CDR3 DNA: TGTGCCAGCGTGGGGGCCGATACGCAGTATTTT. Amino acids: CASVGADTQYF.

The CDR3 DNA is TGTGCCAGCAGCCAAGCCCAGAACTATGGCTACACCTTC. This codes for CASSQAQNYGYTF. The chain uses TRBV3-1 and TRBJ1-2; no reliable D call. V was cut by 1 base and J by 2 bases, with 5 bases left in between. CDR3 length equals 13 residues. Germline CDR1 LGHDT, CDR2 YNNKEL (reference sequence).

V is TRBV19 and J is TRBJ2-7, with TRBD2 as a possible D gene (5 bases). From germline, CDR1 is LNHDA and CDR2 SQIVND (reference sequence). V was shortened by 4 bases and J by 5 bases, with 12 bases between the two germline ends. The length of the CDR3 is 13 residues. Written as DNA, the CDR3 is TGTGCCAGTAGTACCGGGAAGCCCCACGAGCAGTACTTC. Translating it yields CASSTGKPHEQYF.

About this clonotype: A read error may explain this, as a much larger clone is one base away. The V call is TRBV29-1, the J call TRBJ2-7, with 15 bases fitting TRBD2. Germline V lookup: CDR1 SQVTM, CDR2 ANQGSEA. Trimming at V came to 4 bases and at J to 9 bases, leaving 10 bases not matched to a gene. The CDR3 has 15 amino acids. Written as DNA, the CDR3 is TGCAGCGTTGCGGGACTAGCGGGAGGAACCTCCGGGCAGTACTTC. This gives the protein CSVAGLAGGTSGQYF.

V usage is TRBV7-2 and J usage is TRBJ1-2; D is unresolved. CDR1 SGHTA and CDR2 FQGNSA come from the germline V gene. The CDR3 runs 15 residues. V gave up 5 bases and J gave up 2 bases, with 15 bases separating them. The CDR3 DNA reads TGTGCCAGCAGCCTAACTCGGCGGACCAACTATGGCTACACCTTC. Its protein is CASSLTRRTNYGYTF.

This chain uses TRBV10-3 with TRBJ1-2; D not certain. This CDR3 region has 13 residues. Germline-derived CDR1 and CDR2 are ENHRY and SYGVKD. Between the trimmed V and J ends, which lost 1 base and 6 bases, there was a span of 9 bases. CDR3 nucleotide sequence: TGTGCCATCAGTGAGTTCCGAGTGGATGGCTACACCTTC. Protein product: CAISEFRVDGYTF.

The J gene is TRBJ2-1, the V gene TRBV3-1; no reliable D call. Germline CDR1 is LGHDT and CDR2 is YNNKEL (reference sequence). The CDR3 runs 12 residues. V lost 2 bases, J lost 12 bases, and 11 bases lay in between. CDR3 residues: CASSQLRGGQFF. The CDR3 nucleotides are TGTGCCAGCAGCCAATTGCGTGGTGGGCAGTTCTTC.

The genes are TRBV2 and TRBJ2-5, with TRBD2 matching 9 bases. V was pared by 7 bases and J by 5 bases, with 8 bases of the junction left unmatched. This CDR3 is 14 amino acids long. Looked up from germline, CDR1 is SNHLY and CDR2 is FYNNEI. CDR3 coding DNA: TGTGCCAGCACGATAGCGGGAGTTCGGGAGACCCAGTACTTC. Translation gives CASTIAGVRETQYF. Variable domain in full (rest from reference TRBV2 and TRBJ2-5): EPEVTQTPSHQVTQMGQEVILRCVPISNHLYFYWYRQILGQKVEFLVSFYNNEISEKSEIFDDQFSVERPDGSNFTLKIRSTKLEDSAMYFCASTIAGVRETQYFGPGTRLLVL.

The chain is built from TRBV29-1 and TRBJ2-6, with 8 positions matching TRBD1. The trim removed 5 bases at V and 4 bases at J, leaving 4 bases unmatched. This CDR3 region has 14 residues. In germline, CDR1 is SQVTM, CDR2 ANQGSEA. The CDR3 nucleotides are TGCAGCGTTCCGACAGGGGTCGGGGCCAACGTCCTGACTTTC. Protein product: CSVPTGVGANVLTF.

The CDR3 here is CASSWGVNYEQYF. DNA for the CDR3: TGTGCCAGCAGCTGGGGAGTTAACTACGAGCAGTACTTC. The chain couples TRBV5-6 to TRBJ2-5, with D maybe TRBD2 (5 bases). The DNA matches TRBJ2-7 better at its end, which makes the J call doubtful. The V gene's germline CDR1 is SGHDT and CDR2 YYEEEE. The CDR3 has 13 amino acids.

CDR3 DNA: TGTGCCTGGAGTGTATTCCGGGCAAGCACTAATGAAAAACTGTTTTTT. Its protein is CAWSVFRASTNEKLFF. The chain joins TRBV30 to TRBJ1-4; no clear D gene. The CDR3 runs to 16 residues. Germline CDR1 reads GTSNPN; CDR2 reads SVGIG (reference sequence). Trimming left V 0 bases short and J 2 bases short, with 13 bases between.

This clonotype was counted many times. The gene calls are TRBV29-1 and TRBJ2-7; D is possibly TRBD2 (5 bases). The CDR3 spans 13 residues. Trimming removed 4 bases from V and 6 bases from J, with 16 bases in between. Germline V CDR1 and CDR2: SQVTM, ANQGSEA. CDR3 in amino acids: CSVVASWGAEQYF. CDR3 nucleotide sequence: TGCAGCGTTGTGGCGTCGTGGGGAGCCGAGCAGTACTTC.

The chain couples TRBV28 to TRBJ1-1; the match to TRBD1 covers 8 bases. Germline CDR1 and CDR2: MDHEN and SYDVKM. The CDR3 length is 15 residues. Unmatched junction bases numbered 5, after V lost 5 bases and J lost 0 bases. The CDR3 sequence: CASSGDRGMNTEAFF. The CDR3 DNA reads TGTGCCAGCAGTGGTGACAGGGGAATGAACACTGAAGCTTTCTTT.

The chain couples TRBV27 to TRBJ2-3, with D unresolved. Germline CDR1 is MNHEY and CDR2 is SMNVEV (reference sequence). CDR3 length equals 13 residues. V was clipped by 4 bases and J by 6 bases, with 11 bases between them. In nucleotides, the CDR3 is TGTGCCAGCAGTTCCACTGGGTGGGATACGCAGTATTTT. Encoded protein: CASSSTGWDTQYF.

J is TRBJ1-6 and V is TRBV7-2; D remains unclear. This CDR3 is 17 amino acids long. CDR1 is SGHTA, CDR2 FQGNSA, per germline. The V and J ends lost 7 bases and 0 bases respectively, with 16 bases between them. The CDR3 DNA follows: TGTGCCAGCAACATGCGGCAGACGAGCTCCTATAATTCACCCCTCCACTTT. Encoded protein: CASNMRQTSSYNSPLHF. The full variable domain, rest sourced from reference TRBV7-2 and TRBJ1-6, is GAGVSQSPSNKVTEKGKDVELRCDPISGHTALYWYRQSLGQGLEFLIYFQGNSAPDKSGLPSDRFSAERTGGSVSTLTIQRTQQEDSAVYLCASNMRQTSSYNSPLHFGNGTRLTVT.